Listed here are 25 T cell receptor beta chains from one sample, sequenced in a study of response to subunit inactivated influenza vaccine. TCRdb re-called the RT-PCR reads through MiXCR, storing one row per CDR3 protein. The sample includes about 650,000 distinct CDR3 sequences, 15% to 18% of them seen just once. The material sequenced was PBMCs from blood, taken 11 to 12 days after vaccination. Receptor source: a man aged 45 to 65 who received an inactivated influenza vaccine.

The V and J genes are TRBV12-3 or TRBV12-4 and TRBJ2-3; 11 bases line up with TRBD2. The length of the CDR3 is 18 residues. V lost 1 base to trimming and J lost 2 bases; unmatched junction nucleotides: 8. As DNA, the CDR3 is TGTGCCAGCAGTTTAGTGTCCACTAGCGGGGGCTACACAGATACGCAGTATTTT. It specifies CASSLVSTSGGYTDTQYF.

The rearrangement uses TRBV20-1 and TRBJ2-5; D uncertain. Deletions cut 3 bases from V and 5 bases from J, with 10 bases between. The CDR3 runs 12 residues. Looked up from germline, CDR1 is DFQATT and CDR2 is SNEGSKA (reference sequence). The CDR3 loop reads CSASRPAETQYF. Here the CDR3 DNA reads TGCAGTGCTAGCCGTCCAGCCGAGACCCAGTACTTC.

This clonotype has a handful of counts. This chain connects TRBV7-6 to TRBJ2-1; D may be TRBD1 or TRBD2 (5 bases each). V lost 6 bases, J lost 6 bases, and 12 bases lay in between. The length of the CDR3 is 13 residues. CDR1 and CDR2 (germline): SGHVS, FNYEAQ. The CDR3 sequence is CASRSTGANEQFF. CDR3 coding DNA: TGTGCCAGCAGGTCGACCGGGGCCAATGAGCAGTTCTTC.

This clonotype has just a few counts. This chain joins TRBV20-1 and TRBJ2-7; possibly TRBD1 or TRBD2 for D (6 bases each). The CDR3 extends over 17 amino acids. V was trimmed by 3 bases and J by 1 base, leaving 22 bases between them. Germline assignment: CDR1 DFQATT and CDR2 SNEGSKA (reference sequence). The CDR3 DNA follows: TGCAGTGCTAGCCTCCCCGGGGGTGGAGGGGGTTCCTACGAGCAGTACTTC. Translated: CSASLPGGGGGSYEQYF.

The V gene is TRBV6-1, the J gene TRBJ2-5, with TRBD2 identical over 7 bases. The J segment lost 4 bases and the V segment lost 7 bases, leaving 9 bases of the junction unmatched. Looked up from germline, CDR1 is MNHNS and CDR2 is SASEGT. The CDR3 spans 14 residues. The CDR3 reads CASTSGVLGETQYF. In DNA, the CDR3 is TGTGCCAGCACAAGCGGGGTTTTAGGAGAGACCCAGTACTTC.

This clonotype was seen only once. DNA for the CDR3: TGCGCCAGCAGTCAATCGATCAGGGAACTAGCCAAAAACATTCAGTACTTC. As protein: CASSQSIRELAKNIQYF. The chain employs TRBV23-1 and TRBJ2-4; D is perhaps TRBD1 (5 bases). TRBV23-1 is treated as an ORF (open reading frame) with a function not yet certain. V lost 0 bases and J lost 0, with 12 bases in between. The CDR3 consists of 17 residues.

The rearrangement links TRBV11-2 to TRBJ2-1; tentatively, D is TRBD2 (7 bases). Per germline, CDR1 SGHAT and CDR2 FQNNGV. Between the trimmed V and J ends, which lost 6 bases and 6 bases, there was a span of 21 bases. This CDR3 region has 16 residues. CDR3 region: CASSYTAGLGANEQFF. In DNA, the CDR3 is TGTGCCAGCAGTTATACAGCGGGACTGGGGGCCAATGAGCAGTTCTTC.

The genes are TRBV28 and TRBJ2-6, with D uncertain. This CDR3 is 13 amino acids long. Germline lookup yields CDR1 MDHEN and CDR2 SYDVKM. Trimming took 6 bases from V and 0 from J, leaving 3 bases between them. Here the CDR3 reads CASRSSGANVLTF. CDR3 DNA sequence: TGTGCCAGCAGGAGCTCTGGGGCCAACGTCCTGACTTTC.

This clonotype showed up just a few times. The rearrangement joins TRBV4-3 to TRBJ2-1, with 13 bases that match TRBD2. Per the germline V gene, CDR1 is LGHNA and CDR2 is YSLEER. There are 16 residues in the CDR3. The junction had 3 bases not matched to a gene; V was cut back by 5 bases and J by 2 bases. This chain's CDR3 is CASSSGLAGAYNEQFF. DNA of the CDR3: TGCGCCAGCAGCTCCGGACTAGCGGGGGCCTACAATGAGCAGTTCTTC.

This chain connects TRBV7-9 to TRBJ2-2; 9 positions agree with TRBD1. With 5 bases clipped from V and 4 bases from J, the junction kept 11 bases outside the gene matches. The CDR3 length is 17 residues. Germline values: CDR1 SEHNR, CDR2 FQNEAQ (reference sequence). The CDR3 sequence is CASSPPGTGHLTGELFF. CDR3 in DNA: TGTGCCAGCAGCCCTCCCGGGACAGGGCATCTCACCGGGGAGCTGTTTTTT.

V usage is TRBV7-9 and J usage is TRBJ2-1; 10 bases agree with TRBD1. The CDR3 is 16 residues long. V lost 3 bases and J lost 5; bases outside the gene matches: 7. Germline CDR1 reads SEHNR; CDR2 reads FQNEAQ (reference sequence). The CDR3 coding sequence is TGTGCCAGCAGCTTCCGACAGGGGGCGGGAAACAATGAGCAGTTCTTC. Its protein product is CASSFRQGAGNNEQFF.

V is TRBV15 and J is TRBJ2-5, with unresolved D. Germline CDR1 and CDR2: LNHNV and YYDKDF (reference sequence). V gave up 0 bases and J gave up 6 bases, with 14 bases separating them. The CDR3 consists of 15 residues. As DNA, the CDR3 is TGTGCCACCAGCAGAGATTCTGGGCTCGAACAGACCCAGTACTTC. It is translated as CATSRDSGLEQTQYF.

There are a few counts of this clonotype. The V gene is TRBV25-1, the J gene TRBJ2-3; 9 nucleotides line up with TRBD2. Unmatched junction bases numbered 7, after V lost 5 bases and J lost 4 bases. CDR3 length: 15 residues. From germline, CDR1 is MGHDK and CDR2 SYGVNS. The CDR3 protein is CASSFSGGGADTQYF. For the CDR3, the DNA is TGTGCCAGCAGTTTTAGCGGGGGCGGGGCAGATACGCAGTATTTT. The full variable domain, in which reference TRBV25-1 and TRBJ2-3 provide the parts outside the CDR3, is EADIYQTPRYLVIGTGKKITLECSQTMGHDKMYWYQQDPGMELHLIHYSYGVNSTEKGDLSSESTVSRIRTEHFPLTLESARPSHTSQYLCASSFSGGGADTQYFGPGTRLTVL.

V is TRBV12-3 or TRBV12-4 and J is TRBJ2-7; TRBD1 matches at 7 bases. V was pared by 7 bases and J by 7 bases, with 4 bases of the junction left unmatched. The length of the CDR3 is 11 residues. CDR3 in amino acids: CASTYRGEQYF. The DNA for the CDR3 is TGTGCCAGCACATACAGGGGTGAGCAGTACTTC.

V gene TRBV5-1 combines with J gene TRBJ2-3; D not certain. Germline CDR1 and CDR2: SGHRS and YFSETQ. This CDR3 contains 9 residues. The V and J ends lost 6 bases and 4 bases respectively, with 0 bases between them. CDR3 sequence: CASTDTQYF. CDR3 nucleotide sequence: TGCGCCAGCACAGATACGCAGTATTTT. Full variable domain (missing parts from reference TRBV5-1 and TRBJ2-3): KAGVTQTPRYLIKTRGQQVTLSCSPISGHRSVSWYQQTPGQGLQFLFEYFSETQRNKGNFPGRFSGRQFSNSRSEMNVSTLELGDSALYLCASTDTQYFGPGTRLTVL.

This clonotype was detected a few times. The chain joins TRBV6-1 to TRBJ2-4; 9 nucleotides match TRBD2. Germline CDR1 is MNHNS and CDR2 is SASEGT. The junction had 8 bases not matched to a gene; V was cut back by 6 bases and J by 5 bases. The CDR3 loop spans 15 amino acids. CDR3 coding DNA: TGTGCCAGCAGCCAATCTAGCGGGAACCAAAACATTCAGTACTTC. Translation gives CASSQSSGNQNIQYF.

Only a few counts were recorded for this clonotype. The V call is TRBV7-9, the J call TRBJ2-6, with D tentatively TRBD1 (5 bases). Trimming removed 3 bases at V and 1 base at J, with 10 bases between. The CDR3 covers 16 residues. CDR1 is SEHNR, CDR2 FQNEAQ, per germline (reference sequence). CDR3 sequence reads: CASSLTAGSGANVLTF. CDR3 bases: TGTGCCAGCAGCTTGACAGCCGGGTCTGGGGCCAACGTCCTGACTTTC.

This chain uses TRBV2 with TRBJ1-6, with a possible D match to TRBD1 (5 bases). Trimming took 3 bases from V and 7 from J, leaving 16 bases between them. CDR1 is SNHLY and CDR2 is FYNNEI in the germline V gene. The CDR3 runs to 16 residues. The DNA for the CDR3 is TGTGCCAGCAGTGAGAACAGGCCCTCCCCCAATTCACCCCTCCACTTT. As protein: CASSENRPSPNSPLHF.

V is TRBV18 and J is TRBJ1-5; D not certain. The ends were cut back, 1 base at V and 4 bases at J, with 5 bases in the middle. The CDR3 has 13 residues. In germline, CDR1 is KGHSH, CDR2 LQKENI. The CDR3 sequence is CASSPQENQPQHF. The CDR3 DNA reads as TGTGCCAGCTCACCACAGGAGAATCAGCCCCAGCATTTT.

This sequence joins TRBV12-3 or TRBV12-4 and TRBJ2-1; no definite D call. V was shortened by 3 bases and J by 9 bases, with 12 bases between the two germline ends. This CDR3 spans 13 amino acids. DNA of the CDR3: TGTGCCAGCAGTTTCGTGGGCGGTCTTGAGCAGTTCTTC. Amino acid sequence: CASSFVGGLEQFF.

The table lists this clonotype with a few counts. The CDR3 DNA reads TGTGCCAGCAGCAGTAAGAGTGATAATTCACCCCTCCACTTT. Its translation: CASSSKSDNSPLHF. V usage is TRBV3-1 and J usage is TRBJ1-6, with D unresolved. This CDR3 has 14 amino acids. The V and J ends lost 5 bases and 5 bases respectively, with 10 bases between them. Germline V gene lookup returns CDR1 LGHDT and CDR2 YNNKEL (reference sequence).

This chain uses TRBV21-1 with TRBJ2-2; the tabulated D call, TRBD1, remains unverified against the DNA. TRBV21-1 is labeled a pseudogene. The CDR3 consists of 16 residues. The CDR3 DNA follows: TGTGCCAGCAGCAAAGGTGGGGGCTGGAGCACCGGGGAGCTGTTTTTT. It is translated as CASSKGGGWSTGELFF.

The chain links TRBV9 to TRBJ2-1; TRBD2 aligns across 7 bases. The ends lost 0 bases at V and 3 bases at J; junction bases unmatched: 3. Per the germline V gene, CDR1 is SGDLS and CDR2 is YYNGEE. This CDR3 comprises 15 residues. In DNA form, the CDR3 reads TGTGCCAGCAGCGTAGGCGGGAGCCTCTACAATGAGCAGTTCTTC. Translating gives CASSVGGSLYNEQFF.

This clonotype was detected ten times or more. The CDR3 DNA sequence: TGTGCCACAAAGAGCGGGAGGGACCACAATGAGCAGTTCTTC. It codes for CATKSGRDHNEQFF. The chain uses TRBV24-1 and TRBJ2-1; 10 bases match TRBD2. Looked up from germline, CDR1 is KGHDR and CDR2 is SFDVKD. The CDR3 loop spans 14 amino acids. Trimming took 10 bases from V and 5 from J; bases not matched to a gene: 7.

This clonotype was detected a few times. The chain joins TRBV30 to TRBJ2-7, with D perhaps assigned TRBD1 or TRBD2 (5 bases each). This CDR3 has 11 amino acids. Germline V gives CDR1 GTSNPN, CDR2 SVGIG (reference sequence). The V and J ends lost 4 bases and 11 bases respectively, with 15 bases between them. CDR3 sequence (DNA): TGTGCCTGGATGGGGGTGGGACGAAAGTACTTC. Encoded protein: CAWMGVGRKYF.